A single sample gave rise to the 13 T cell receptor beta chains below, sequenced in a study of T cell responses to AZD1222 COVID-19 vaccine. The table came from immunoSEQ multiplex PCR; TCRdb's copy has only in-frame clones and leaves some out. Among roughly 120,000 clones listed, approximately 90% were seen once. Sequencing used peripheral blood, obtained on day 0 of AZD1222 vaccination. The receptors here all came from an adult in good health.

The CDR3 loop is CASSSGQGRTEAFF. CDR3 in DNA: TGTGCCAGCAGCTCAGGACAGGGGCGGACTGAAGCTTTCTTT. The chain recombines TRBV11-1 with TRBJ1-1, with TRBD1 identical over 9 bases. This CDR3 contains 14 residues. J gave up 5 bases and V 4 bases, and 5 bases lay outside the gene matches. Germline CDR1 SGHAT, CDR2 FQDESV (reference sequence).

In this sample, this clone turned up once. CDR3 sequence reads: CASKNDRDQPGLFF. The CDR3 nucleotides are TGTGCCAGCAAAAATGACAGGGACCAACCGGGACTGTTTTTT. The V call is TRBV6-6, the J call TRBJ1-4; TRBD1 aligns across 7 bases. Trimming removed 7 bases from V and 13 bases from J; junction bases left unmatched: 15. This CDR3 spans 14 amino acids. Germline V gene lookup returns CDR1 MNHNY and CDR2 SVGAGI (reference sequence).

This chain links TRBV3-1 (or the pseudogene TRBV3-2) with TRBJ2-7, with no clear D. The length of the CDR3 is 18 residues. Germline V CDR1 and CDR2: LGHDT, YNNKEL (reference sequence). V lost 4 bases, J lost 3 bases, and 25 bases lay in between. DNA of the CDR3: TGTGCCAGCAGCCCCTCGGAAGGGCCCCCCCCTTCCGACTACGAGCAGTACTTC. Protein: CASSPSEGPPPSDYEQYF.

V gene TRBV7-9 combines with J gene TRBJ1-4; D might be TRBD1 (5 bases). Looked up from germline, CDR1 is SEHNR and CDR2 is FQNEAQ (reference sequence). The CDR3 extends over 13 amino acids. V shed 3 bases and J shed 7 bases, with 9 bases lying between them. The DNA of the CDR3 is TGTGCCAGCAGCTTGGGGGTGCGTGAAAAACTGTTTTTT. It translates to CASSLGVREKLFF.

The chain is built from TRBV30 and TRBJ2-4, with D perhaps given as TRBD1 or TRBD2 (7 bases each). The CDR3 length is 14 residues. The V end lost 5 bases, the J end lost 1 base, and 12 bases lay between the germline ends. Germline V gene sequence: CDR1 GTSNPN, CDR2 SVGIG (reference sequence). In DNA, the CDR3 is TGTGCCTGGCAGCAGGGGGGGGCCAAAAACATTCAGTACTTC. Protein product: CAWQQGGAKNIQYF.

Concerning this clone: Distinct nucleotide sequences in the sample also encode this CDR3. The chain uses TRBV27 and TRBJ1-5, with D possibly matching TRBD1 (5 bases). Trimming removed 1 base at V and 1 base at J, with 5 bases between. The CDR3 length is 14 residues. Germline V CDR1 and CDR2: MNHEY, SMNVEV (reference sequence). CDR3 sequence (DNA): TGTGCCAGCAGTTTATGGGGCAGCAATCAGCCCCAGCATTTT. Its protein product is CASSLWGSNQPQHF.

The V and J genes are TRBV23-1 and TRBJ2-7, with 8 bases lining up with TRBD1. TRBV23-1 is marked as an open reading frame, function uncertain. The CDR3 consists of 15 residues. After removal of 4 bases from V and 2 bases from J, the junction contained 7 bases not matched to a gene. The CDR3 DNA follows: TGCGCCAGCAGTCGTACCGGGACAGGCCCCTACGAGCAGTACTTC. This translates into CASSRTGTGPYEQYF.

This clone was detected once. The chain employs TRBV19 and TRBJ1-5; D not resolved. Looked up from germline, CDR1 is LNHDA and CDR2 is SQIVND (reference sequence). The CDR3 runs to 15 residues. The V end lost 5 bases, the J end lost 7 bases, and 18 bases lay between the germline ends. This CDR3 reads CASSPKGGRDQPQHF. CDR3 nucleotide sequence: TGTGCCAGTAGTCCTAAAGGTGGTAGAGACCAGCCCCAGCATTTT.

This rearrangement joins TRBV27 to TRBJ1-1, with D hard to call. The CDR3 runs 14 residues. Germline V gives CDR1 MNHEY, CDR2 SMNVEV (reference sequence). With 1 base removed from V and 1 base from J, the gap between germline ends came to 7 bases. The CDR3 DNA is TGTGCCAGCAGTTTATGGAGAGGGAACACTGAAGCTTTCTTT. The encoded protein is CASSLWRGNTEAFF.

V gene TRBV3-1 (or the pseudogene TRBV3-2) combines with J gene TRBJ2-5; 7 positions match TRBD2. V lost 4 bases to trimming and J lost 2 bases; unmatched junction nucleotides: 10. Germline CDR1 is LGHDT and CDR2 is YNNKEL (reference sequence). CDR3 length: 16 amino acids. CDR3: CASSPRGSGIQETQYF. The CDR3 DNA reads TGTGCCAGCAGCCCCCGTGGGAGCGGGATACAAGAGACCCAGTACTTC.

V and J are TRBV7-9 and TRBJ2-7; D may correspond to TRBD1 or TRBD2 (5 bases each). This CDR3 has 17 amino acids. With 5 bases removed from V and 1 base from J, the gap between germline ends came to 21 bases. Germline V lookup: CDR1 SEHNR, CDR2 FQNEAQ (reference sequence). The CDR3 here is CASSPPAVGPESYEQYF. The CDR3 DNA reads as TGTGCCAGCAGCCCCCCCGCGGTGGGACCGGAGTCCTACGAGCAGTACTTC. The whole variable domain, filled in from reference TRBV7-9 and TRBJ2-7, reads DTGVSQNPRHKITKRGQNVTFRCDPISEHNRLYWYRQTLGQGPEFLTYFQNEAQLEKSRLLSDRFSAERPKGSFSTLEIQRTEQGDSAMYLCASSPPAVGPESYEQYFGPGTRLTVT.

The chain employs TRBV29-1 and TRBJ2-7; possibly TRBD2 for D (6 bases). There are 15 residues in the CDR3. Trimming left V 4 bases short and J 1 base short, with 17 bases between. CDR1 and CDR2 from the germline V gene are SQVTM and ANQGSEA. In DNA form, the CDR3 reads TGCAGCGTTGTAACCCCCGTCGGGGGTTCCTACGAGCAGTACTTC. As protein: CSVVTPVGGSYEQYF.

The CDR3 nucleotides are TGTGCCAGCAGTGCTGGCACTGAAGCTTTCTTT. Protein sequence: CASSAGTEAFF. The V and J genes are TRBV2 and TRBJ1-1; no clear D gene. CDR1 is SNHLY and CDR2 is FYNNEI in the germline V gene. The CDR3 extends over 11 amino acids. Trimming cost V 4 bases and J 4 bases, with 4 bases left between them.